The sequence of this T cell receptor (beta chain) was determined in a study of OX40 agonist ivuxolimab in advanced cancers. Overall study results and limits: Circulating CD4+ and CD8+ T cells showed clonal expansion by week 6 at 0.1 to 3.0 mg/kg.

Data came from immunoSEQ multiplex PCR; TCRdb stores just in-frame clones and leaves some out. The top ten hold roughly 25% of the sample, which has about 17,000 clones, more than 85% seen once. Trimming left V 0 bases short and J 4 bases short, with 15 bases between. The CDR3 covers 16 residues. Concerning this clone: Its matching antigen is unknown.

This TCR was recovered from an adult with an advanced solid tumor such as melanoma, head and neck, liver or kidney cancer. The rearrangement uses TRBV23-1 and TRBJ1-2; TRBD1 is a possible D gene (5 bases). TRBV23-1 is an ORF, with its function uncertain. The sequences come from CD4+ or CD8+ T cells sorted from blood, collected in a trial of the OX40 agonist ivuxolimab. The CDR3 DNA is TGCGCCAGCAGTCAATCCGGGGCAGGAGGGTCCTATGGCTACACCTTC. Protein: CASSQSGAGGSYGYTF.